These T cell receptor beta chains were read from a single sample in a study of T cells in Graves' hyperthyroidism and ophthalmopathy. TCRdb recomputed calls from the multiplex PCR reads with MiXCR, one row per CDR3 protein. The sample lists over 200,000 distinct CDR3 sequences, 17% occurring once. The specimen sequenced was blood. These receptors were obtained from a man in his forties or fifties with Graves' hyperthyroidism. Both conserved end residues are part of each CDR3. D genes are given only for firm matches. Size is stated for part of the rows, as once, few or many counts, or as a class when the clone is expanded.

D	V	J	size	DNA	CDR3
NA	TRBV6-2/TRBV6-3	TRBJ2-7	few	TGTGCCAGCAGGGTCGGCTACGAGCAGTACTTC	CASRVGYEQYF
NA	TRBV9	TRBJ2-2	few	TGTGCCAGCAGCCCTTGGGGGGAGGTATCCGGGGAGCTGTTTTTT	CASSPWGEVSGELFF
TRBD2	TRBV10-2	TRBJ2-1	few	TGCGCCAGCTCTAGGGGGCGGGAGGGCTCTGAGCAGTTCTTC	CASSRGREGSEQFF
NA	TRBV12-3/TRBV12-4	TRBJ2-3	many	TGTGCCAGCAGTGGGACAAAAGCAGATACGCAGTATTTT	CASSGTKADTQYF
TRBD2	TRBV7-9	TRBJ2-3	NA	TGTGCCAGCAGCTTAGCGGCGGGAGGGGTAGATACGCAGTATTTT	CASSLAAGGVDTQYF
NA	TRBV20-1	TRBJ2-5	many	TGCAGTGCTACTTCCTTGGGCGGCTCAGGGGAGACCCAGTACTTC	CSATSLGGSGETQYF
TRBD1	TRBV28	TRBJ1-2	many	TGTGCCACCACACAGGGGGCGGGGGTCTATGGCTACACCTTC	CATTQGAGVYGYTF
NA	TRBV7-9	TRBJ2-7	NA	TGTGCCAGCAGCTTTTCCCGGCAGGCCTTTGGCGAGCAGTACTTC	CASSFSRQAFGEQYF
NA	TRBV28	TRBJ2-2	many	TGTGCCAGCAGCACCCCGGGGGCCGGGGAGCTGTTTTTT	CASSTPGAGELFF
NA	TRBV12-3/TRBV12-4	TRBJ1-3	many	TGTGCCAGCAACCAACGGGGAAACTCTGGAAACACCATATATTTT	CASNQRGNSGNTIYF
NA	TRBV5-1	TRBJ2-7	many	TGCGCCAGCAGCTTGGGGCTGCTCTACGAGCAGTACTTC	CASSLGLLYEQYF
NA	TRBV6-2/TRBV6-3	TRBJ2-1	many	TGTGCCAGCAGTTCCTCGAAGGACTCCTACAATGAGCAGTTCTTC	CASSSSKDSYNEQFF
NA	TRBV10-2	TRBJ2-1	few	TGCGCCAGCAGCAAGACAGGGTACGGGAGTGAGCAGTTCTTC	CASSKTGYGSEQFF
NA	TRBV11-2	TRBJ1-4	many	TGTGCCAGCAGTCGGTGGGGCAATGAAAAACTGTTTTTT	CASSRWGNEKLFF
NA	TRBV10-3	TRBJ1-5	few	TGTGCCATCAGTGAGTCGCGTAATACGGGTAATCAGCCCCAGCATTTT	CAISESRNTGNQPQHF
NA	TRBV28	TRBJ1-5	many	TGTGCCAGCAGTCCAGGGGTTCAGCCCCAGCATTTT	CASSPGVQPQHF